This T cell receptor (beta chain) was sequenced in a study of T-cell memory formation after mild COVID-19. On the study more broadly: In these data, TCR clusters were largely donor specific.

Study outcomes and limitations: Day 15 to 85 contracting clones showed balanced CD4/CD8; later expanders leaned CD4+. CD4+ contracting clones were mainly CM and EM; CD8+ ones, EMRA. Several responding clones turned up in pre-infection memory, indicating that cross-reactive memory may have taken part.

TCRdb reanalysed the 5' RACE reads using MiXCR and keeps one entry per CDR3 protein. The sample holds under 300,000 distinct CDR3 sequences; around 10% are singletons and the top ten take around 20%. Notes on this clonotype: Its antigen is not identified.

The clonotype was recovered from a man aged 18 to 29 who had mild COVID-19 (a few samples of this study predate the infection). Cell type and time point are not known. Material for sequencing was PBMCs or a T cell subset sorted from them (not recorded which).

The CDR3 DNA sequence: TGTGCCAGCAGCTCCTACAGAGCAGATACGCAGTATTTT. Residues: CASSSYRADTQYF. The rearrangement joins TRBV7-2 to TRBJ2-3; D not resolved. The V gene's germline CDR1 is SGHTA and CDR2 FQGNSA. The V gene lost 4 bases and the J gene lost 4 bases, with 9 bases spanning the gap. This CDR3 has 13 amino acids.